The 11 T cell receptor beta chains given below trace back to one sample, sequenced in a study of T cell responses to AZD1222 COVID-19 vaccine. Only in-frame clones appear in the TCRdb table, and some are missing; sequencing was by immunoSEQ multiplex PCR. Among 150,000 or so clones listed, 88% were seen once. The specimen comprised peripheral blood, sampled on day 0 of AZD1222 vaccination. The source of these receptors is an adult in good health.

Only one count was recorded for this clone. The CDR3 nucleotides are TGTGCCAGCAGTGACTCGAGACAGGGCAACACCGGGGAGCTGTTTTTT. This gives the protein CASSDSRQGNTGELFF. The chain joins TRBV6-4 to TRBJ2-2; TRBD1 matches at 7 bases. J was trimmed by 2 bases and V by 0 bases; bases with no gene match: 3. The CDR3 loop spans 16 amino acids. Germline-derived CDR1 and CDR2 are MRHNA and SNTAGT.

The CDR3 region is CATSATGIGGVNTEAFF. The CDR3 bases are TGTGCCACCAGCGCGACTGGGATCGGTGGGGTGAACACTGAAGCTTTCTTT. The chain links TRBV15 to TRBJ1-1; no firm D call. Between the trimmed V and J ends, which lost 5 bases and 0 bases, there was a span of 19 bases. CDR3 length: 17 residues. Germline CDR1 and CDR2: LNHNV and YYDKDF (reference sequence). Full variable domain (remainder filled in from reference TRBV15 and TRBJ1-1): DAMVIQNPRYQVTQFGKPVTLSCSQTLNHNVMYWYQQKSSQAPKLLFHYYDKDFNNEADTPDNFQSRRPNTSFCFLDIRSPGLGDTAMYLCATSATGIGGVNTEAFFGQGTRLTVV.

For the CDR3, the DNA is TGTGCCAGCTCACCACGGGCTGACCACACCTACGAGCAGTACTTC. Translating it yields CASSPRADHTYEQYF. The rearrangement joins TRBV18 to TRBJ2-7; D is unclear. The V gene lost 1 base and the J gene lost 2 bases, with 12 bases spanning the gap. In germline, CDR1 is KGHSH, CDR2 LQKENI. CDR3 size: 15 residues.

The rearrangement links TRBV2 to TRBJ1-1; D unclear. This CDR3 comprises 14 residues. Germline CDR1 is SNHLY and CDR2 is FYNNEI. Trimming shortened V by 4 bases and J by 0 bases, and 9 bases separated the two germline ends. The CDR3 sequence: CASSVTAMNTEAFF. DNA of the CDR3: TGTGCCAGCAGTGTTACAGCAATGAACACTGAAGCTTTCTTT.

Concerning this clone itself: This same CDR3 is encoded by further DNA sequences in the sample. This chain links TRBV6-4 with TRBJ2-7; D unresolved. Germline loops: CDR1 MRHNA, CDR2 SNTAGT. This CDR3 has 10 amino acids. Deletions cut 6 bases from V and 1 base from J, with 1 base between. The CDR3 DNA reads TGTGCCAGCAGGTCCTACGAGCAGTACTTC. It encodes CASRSYEQYF.

The chain couples TRBV7-2 to TRBJ1-3; 8 bases match TRBD1. Germline trimming cut 2 bases from V and 2 bases from J; bases unmatched to any gene: 8. This CDR3 is built from 17 residues. Germline values: CDR1 SGHTA, CDR2 FQGNSA. CDR3 DNA sequence: TGTGCCAGCAGCTTAAAATCAGGGGGCAACGCTGGAAACACCATATATTTT. Its translation: CASSLKSGGNAGNTIYF.

The chain has TRBV6-6 and TRBJ1-2, with a tentative D call TRBD1 (5 bases). Germline CDR1 reads MNHNY; CDR2 reads SVGAGI (reference sequence). The CDR3 has 15 residues. V was pared by 8 bases and J by 1 base, with 17 bases between. In nucleotides, the CDR3 is TGTGCCAGCGGAGGTGGCCCAGGGAGTAACTATGGCTACACCTTC. Amino acid sequence: CASGGGPGSNYGYTF.

The rearrangement joins TRBV25-1 to TRBJ1-1, with D hard to call. Per germline, CDR1 MGHDK and CDR2 SYGVNS. The length of the CDR3 is 14 residues. Trimming cost V 3 bases and J 4 bases, with 12 bases left between them. The CDR3 nucleotides read TGTGCCAGCAGTGAGGTTGGCGGTTTCACTGAAGCTTTCTTT. Protein product: CASSEVGGFTEAFF.

The chain has TRBV28 and TRBJ1-2; 9 nucleotides line up with TRBD1. CDR1 is MDHEN and CDR2 is SYDVKM in the germline V gene. The CDR3 is 15 amino acids. V dropped 3 bases and J dropped 3; count of bases not matched to a gene: 5. The CDR3 spells CASSFGTGRDYGYTF. CDR3 DNA sequence: TGTGCCAGCAGTTTCGGGACAGGGAGAGACTATGGCTACACCTTC.

The V gene is TRBV7-9, the J gene TRBJ2-7; 9 bases align to TRBD2. V was clipped by 1 base and J by 5 bases; unmatched bases: 0. The CDR3 totals 13 residues. Germline V CDR1 and CDR2: SEHNR, FQNEAQ (reference sequence). CDR3 DNA: TGTGCCAGCAGCTTAGGGACTAGCGACGAGCAGTACTTC. Encoded protein: CASSLGTSDEQYF.

As DNA, the CDR3 is TGTGCCAGCAGCCAAAGGGGACAAGAGACCCAGTACTTC. It translates to CASSQRGQETQYF. The rearrangement uses TRBV3-1 (or the pseudogene TRBV3-2) and TRBJ2-5, with D possibly matching TRBD1 (5 bases). The CDR3 totals 13 residues. Per germline, CDR1 LGHDT and CDR2 YNNKEL (reference sequence). With 2 bases removed from V and 2 bases from J, the gap between germline ends came to 6 bases.